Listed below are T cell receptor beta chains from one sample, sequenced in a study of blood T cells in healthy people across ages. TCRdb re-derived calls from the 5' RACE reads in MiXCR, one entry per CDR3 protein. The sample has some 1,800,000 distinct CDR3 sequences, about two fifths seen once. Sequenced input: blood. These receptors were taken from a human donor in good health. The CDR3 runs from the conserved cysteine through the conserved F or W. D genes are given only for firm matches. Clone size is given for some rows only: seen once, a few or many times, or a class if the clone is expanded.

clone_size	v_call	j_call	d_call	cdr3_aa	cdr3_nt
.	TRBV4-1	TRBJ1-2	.	CASSQAIGPNYGYTF	TGCGCCAGCAGCCAAGCGATAGGACCGAACTATGGCTACACCTTC
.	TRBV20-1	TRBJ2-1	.	CSAREWANNEQFF	TGCAGTGCTAGAGAGTGGGCAAACAATGAGCAGTTCTTC
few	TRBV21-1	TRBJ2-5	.	CASSKGRHLAVQETQYF	TGTGCCAGCAGCAAAGGGCGCCACCTGGCAGTACAAGAGACCCAGTACTTC
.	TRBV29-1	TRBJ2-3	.	CSVVGTHTDTQYF	TGCAGCGTTGTCGGAACCCACACAGATACGCAGTATTTT
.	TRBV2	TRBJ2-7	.	CASSDSPEIVWYEQYF	TGTGCCAGCAGTGACTCCCCGGAGATTGTGTGGTACGAGCAGTACTTC
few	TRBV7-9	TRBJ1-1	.	CASSLHGTEAFF	TGTGCCAGCAGCTTACATGGTACTGAAGCTTTCTTT
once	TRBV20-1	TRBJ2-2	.	CSAGAPRGTGGLFF	TGCAGTGCTGGGGCCCCTCGGGGAACCGGGGGGCTGTTTTTT
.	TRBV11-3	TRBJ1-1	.	CASSLEGELAFF	TGTGCCAGCAGCTTGGAAGGGGAGTTGGCTTTCTTT
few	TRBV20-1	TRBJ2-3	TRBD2	CSARPSGARRTQYF	TGCAGTGCTAGACCTAGCGGGGCCCGTCGTACGCAGTATTTT
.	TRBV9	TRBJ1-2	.	CASSVEEGMGYGYTF	TGTGCCAGCAGCGTAGAAGAGGGGATGGGCTATGGCTACACCTTC
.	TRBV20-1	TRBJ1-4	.	CSAFSRAATNEKLFF	TGCAGTGCTTTCTCACGCGCTGCAACTAATGAAAAACTGTTTTTT
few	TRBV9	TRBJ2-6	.	CASSVREEGAAGANVLTF	TGTGCCAGCAGCGTTCGTGAGGAGGGGGCTGCTGGGGCCAACGTCCTGACTTTC
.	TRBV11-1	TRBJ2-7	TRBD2	CASSPLTSSVEQYF	TGTGCCAGCAGCCCTTTGACTAGCAGCGTCGAGCAGTACTTC
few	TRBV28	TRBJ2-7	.	CASSYGASSSYEQYF	TGTGCCAGCAGTTACGGGGCCTCTAGCTCCTACGAGCAGTACTTC
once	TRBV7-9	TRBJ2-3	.	CASSLWAGMADTQYF	TGTGCCAGCAGCCTGTGGGCCGGCATGGCAGATACGCAGTATTTT
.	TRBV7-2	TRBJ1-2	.	CASSLKGINYGYTF	TGTGCCAGCAGCTTAAAGGGAATTAACTATGGCTACACCTTC
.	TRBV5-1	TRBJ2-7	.	CASSRSGSRPYEQYF	TGCGCCAGCAGCAGATCGGGGTCGAGGCCCTACGAGCAGTACTTC
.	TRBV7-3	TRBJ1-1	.	CASSLSLGRIGHTEAFF	TGTGCCAGCAGCTTAAGCTTGGGGCGGATAGGGCACACTGAAGCTTTCTTT
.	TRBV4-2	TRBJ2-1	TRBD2	CASSQDRSSGVRSYNEQFF	TGTGCCAGCAGCCAAGATCGTTCTAGCGGGGTGCGCTCCTACAATGAGCAGTTCTTC
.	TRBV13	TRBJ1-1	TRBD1	CASSGQGEGTEAFF	TGTGCCAGCAGCGGACAGGGGGAAGGGACTGAAGCTTTCTTT
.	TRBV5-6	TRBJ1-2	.	CASSIQEYGCTF	TGTGCCAGCAGCATACAGGAATATGGCTGCACCTTC
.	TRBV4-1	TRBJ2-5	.	CASSQEGTPTPETQYF	TGCGCCAGCAGCCAAGAAGGGACTCCAACCCCCGAGACCCAGTACTTC
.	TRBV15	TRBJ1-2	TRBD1	CATSREGGQGYGYTF	TGTGCCACCAGCAGAGAGGGGGGACAGGGGTATGGCTACACCTTC
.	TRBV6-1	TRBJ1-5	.	CASSEATVAAQHF	TGTGCCAGCAGTGAAGCGACCGTGGCGGCCCAGCATTTT
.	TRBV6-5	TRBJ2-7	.	CASSYKGVYEQYF	TGTGCCAGCAGTTACAAAGGGGTATACGAGCAGTACTTC
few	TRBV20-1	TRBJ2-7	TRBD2	CSARDGGGSSYEQYF	TGCAGTGCTAGAGATGGGGGGGGGAGCTCCTACGAGCAGTACTTC
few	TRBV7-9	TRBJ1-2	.	CASSLSSGDYTF	TGTGCCAGCAGCTTATCATCAGGGGACTACACCTTC
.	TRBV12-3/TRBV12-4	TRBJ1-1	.	CASSNRRLAFF	TGTGCCAGCAGTAACCGGCGGTTAGCTTTCTTT
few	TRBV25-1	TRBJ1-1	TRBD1	CASRAGTGSFEAFF	TGTGCCAGCAGAGCCGGGACAGGGTCATTTGAAGCTTTCTTT
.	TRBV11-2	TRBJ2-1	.	CASSPGGSGALNEQFF	TGTGCCAGCAGCCCAGGGGGTAGCGGGGCACTCAATGAGCAGTTCTTC
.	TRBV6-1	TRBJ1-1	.	CASSRGTQEAFF	TGTGCCAGCAGTAGAGGGACTCAGGAAGCTTTCTTT
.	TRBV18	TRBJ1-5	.	CASSPFQGSNQPQHF	TGTGCCAGCTCACCATTCCAGGGTAGCAATCAGCCCCAGCATTTT
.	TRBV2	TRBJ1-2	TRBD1	CASTPRQGYGYTF	TGTGCCAGCACACCGAGACAGGGATATGGCTACACCTTC
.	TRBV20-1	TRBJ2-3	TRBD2	CSAFLAGTCDTQYF	TGCAGTGCTTTTCTAGCGGGGACCTGTGATACGCAGTATTTT
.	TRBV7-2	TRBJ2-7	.	CASSLRTEPYEQYF	TGTGCCAGCAGCTTACGGACAGAACCCTACGAGCAGTACTTC
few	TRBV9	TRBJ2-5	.	CASSVDGGETQYF	TGTGCCAGCAGCGTAGACGGGGGAGAGACCCAGTACTTC
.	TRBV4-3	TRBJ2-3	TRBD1	CASSQNYRGQDTQYF	TGCGCCAGCAGCCAAAATTACAGGGGGCAAGATACGCAGTATTTT
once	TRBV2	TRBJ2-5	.	CASRTLFQETQYF	TGTGCCAGCCGTACTTTATTCCAAGAGACCCAGTACTTC
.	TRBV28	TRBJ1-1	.	CASRKGGPEAFF	TGTGCCAGCAGGAAGGGGGGTCCTGAAGCTTTCTTT
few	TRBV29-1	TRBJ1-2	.	CSVEGMDYTF	TGCAGCGTTGAAGGGATGGATTACACCTTC
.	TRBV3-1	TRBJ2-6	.	CATENSGANVLTF	TGTGCCACAGAGAACTCTGGGGCCAACGTCCTGACTTTC
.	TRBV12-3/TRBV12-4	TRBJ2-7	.	CASSLLWGSEQYF	TGTGCCAGCAGTTTATTATGGGGGAGCGAGCAGTACTTC
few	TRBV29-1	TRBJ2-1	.	CSVVGLSYNEQFF	TGCAGCGTTGTGGGTCTCTCCTACAATGAGCAGTTCTTC
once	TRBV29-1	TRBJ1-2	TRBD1	CSVGKTGANYGYTF	TGCAGCGTTGGCAAAACAGGGGCTAACTATGGCTACACCTTC
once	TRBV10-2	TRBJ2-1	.	CASREEYSEQFF	TGCGCCAGCAGAGAAGAATACAGTGAGCAGTTCTTC
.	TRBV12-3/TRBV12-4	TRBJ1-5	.	CASSLARTTAQPQHF	TGTGCCAGCAGTTTAGCCAGGACAACCGCCCAGCCCCAGCATTTT
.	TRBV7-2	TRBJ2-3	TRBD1	CASSPRDRGGDTQYF	TGTGCCAGCAGCCCACGGGACAGGGGAGGAGATACGCAGTATTTT
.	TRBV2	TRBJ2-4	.	CASLRGPKTYNEQYF	TGTGCCAGCCTCAGGGGACCCAAAACCTACAATGAGCAGTACTTC
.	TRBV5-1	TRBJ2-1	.	CASSLGSYNGQFF	TGCGCCAGCAGCTTAGGATCCTACAATGGGCAGTTCTTC
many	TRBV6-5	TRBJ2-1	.	CASSFRLGGLDEQFF	TGTGCCAGCAGCTTTAGACTAGGGGGATTGGATGAGCAGTTCTTC
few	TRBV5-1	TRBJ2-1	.	CASSALTGTRYNEQFF	TGCGCCAGCAGCGCCTTGACAGGTACCAGATACAATGAGCAGTTCTTC
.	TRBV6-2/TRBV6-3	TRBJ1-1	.	CASSLDISGQNTEAFF	TGTGCCAGCAGTTTAGACATTTCGGGACAGAACACTGAAGCTTTCTTT